The 21 T cell receptor beta chains listed next were all sequenced from one sample in a study of T cells expressing NK-cell markers. Each CDR3 protein gets one entry in TCRdb, which reprocessed the 5' RACE reads and gives no DNA. The clone table shows 500,000 or so distinct CDR3 sequences, with the ten largest holding roughly 3.6%. The material sequenced was blood T cells: a sorted CD56 or NKG2C T cell subset, CD4+ or CD8+ T cells, or bulk PBMC T cells (not recorded which). Receptor source: a man younger than 30 in good health.

The V call is TRBV9, the J call TRBJ2-2; TCRdb's D gene call, TRBD2, goes unchecked for lack of DNA. CDR3 size: 16 residues. Germline V lookup: CDR1 SGDLS, CDR2 YYNGEE. CDR3 residues: CASSVTSGKNTGELFF.

This chain joins TRBV12-3 or TRBV12-4 and TRBJ2-3; TCRdb lists TRBD2, though no DNA is available to test this call. CDR3 length: 15 residues. CDR3 sequence reads: CASRRGRARTDTQYF.

The chain joins TRBV19 to TRBJ1-5; TCRdb indicates TRBD1, and absent DNA this call remains unverified. CDR1 is LNHDA and CDR2 is SQIVND in the germline V gene (reference sequence). The CDR3 sequence is 16 residues long. The chain's CDR3 is CASLRQGKLNNQPQHF.

The chain carries TRBV5-1 and TRBJ2-3; the TCRdb call, TRBD2, lacks DNA for checking. The CDR3 runs 14 residues. Per germline, CDR1 SGHRS and CDR2 YFSETQ. CDR3 sequence reads: CASRVWESTDTQYF.

The CDR3 loop reads CSARELGKLSEQYF. This chain links TRBV20-1 with TRBJ2-7; TCRdb's D gene call, TRBD1, goes unchecked for lack of DNA. This CDR3 comprises 14 residues. Germline CDR1 and CDR2: DFQATT and SNEGSKA (reference sequence).

The chain has TRBV11-2 and TRBJ2-1; the D gene TCRdb calls, TRBD2, cannot be checked with no DNA. The CDR3 contains 15 residues. Germline V gene lookup returns CDR1 SGHAT and CDR2 FQNNGV. This CDR3 is CASSLTVLAGNEQFF.

CDR3: CSAPQRQGLNSYEQYF. This chain uses TRBV20-1 with TRBJ2-7; the TRBD1 assignment by TCRdb is unverifiable without DNA. Germline CDR1 is DFQATT and CDR2 is SNEGSKA (reference sequence). CDR3 length equals 16 residues.

The gene calls are TRBV5-1 and TRBJ2-7; checking the TCRdb D call of TRBD2 is not possible without DNA. The CDR3 totals 14 residues. The germline CDR1 and CDR2 sequences are SGHRS and YFSETQ. CDR3: CASSLQRQEDEQYF.

The chain joins TRBV20-1 to TRBJ2-3. This CDR3 spans 12 amino acids. The germline CDR1 and CDR2 sequences are DFQATT and SNEGSKA (reference sequence). CDR3 region: CSASDHRDTQYF.

V and J are TRBV15 and TRBJ1-3; TCRdb calls TRBD1, which cannot be checked without DNA. This CDR3 region has 15 residues. CDR1 and CDR2 (germline): LNHNV, YYDKDF (reference sequence). CDR3 residues: CATSRDPGTGNTIYF.

The chain employs TRBV20-1 and TRBJ2-1; the TRBD2 assignment by TCRdb is unverifiable without DNA. The CDR3 is 16 amino acids. The V gene's germline CDR1 is DFQATT and CDR2 SNEGSKA (reference sequence). The CDR3 loop reads CSARSGTSGRASEQFF.

This chain links TRBV10-3 with TRBJ2-3; TCRdb calls TRBD2, which cannot be checked without DNA. The CDR3 totals 14 residues. The germline CDR1 and CDR2 sequences are ENHRY and SYGVKD. The CDR3 region is CASHRAPRTDTQYF.

The chain combines TRBV20-1 with TRBJ2-3. This CDR3 is built from 11 residues. The V gene's germline CDR1 is DFQATT and CDR2 SNEGSKA (reference sequence). This CDR3 is CSAIGETTQYF.

V gene TRBV28 combines with J gene TRBJ2-3; lacking DNA, the TRBD1 call made by TCRdb goes unchecked. Germline V gene lookup returns CDR1 MDHEN and CDR2 SYDVKM. This CDR3 comprises 15 residues. The chain's CDR3 is CASSLLGASGDTQYF.

The V call is TRBV25-1, the J call TRBJ1-2; TCRdb picks TRBD1, but there is no DNA to check that call. The length of the CDR3 is 14 residues. Germline CDR1 is MGHDK and CDR2 is SYGVNS. CDR3: CASRAETGLGGYTF.

The CDR3 protein is CASSQETGLETDTQYF. This rearrangement joins TRBV4-1 to TRBJ2-3; the D gene TCRdb calls, TRBD2, cannot be checked with no DNA. The CDR3 is 16 residues long. Germline V gives CDR1 MGHRA, CDR2 YSYEKL.

J is TRBJ2-1 and V is TRBV20-1; lacking DNA, the TRBD1 call made by TCRdb goes unchecked. Germline CDR1 is DFQATT and CDR2 is SNEGSKA (reference sequence). This CDR3 comprises 15 residues. The CDR3 reads CSARKSGSGNNEQFF.

V and J are TRBV5-5 and TRBJ2-3. The length of the CDR3 is 15 residues. CDR1 and CDR2 from the germline V gene are SGHKS and YYEKEE (reference sequence). The CDR3 sequence: CASSLGVTSTDTQYF. The full variable domain, with the rest looked up from reference TRBV5-5 and TRBJ2-3, is DAGVTQSPTHLIKTRGQQVTLRCSPISGHKSVSWYQQVLGQGPQFIFQYYEKEERGRGNFPDRFSARQFPNYSSELNVNALLLGDSALYLCASSLGVTSTDTQYFGPGTRLTVL.

The J gene is TRBJ2-2, the V gene TRBV5-1. Germline values: CDR1 SGHRS, CDR2 YFSETQ. The CDR3 is 14 residues long. The CDR3 protein is CASSSDLGYGELFF.

This chain joins TRBV20-1 and TRBJ2-5; lacking DNA, the TRBD1 call made by TCRdb goes unchecked. The CDR3 is 12 amino acids. Germline CDR1 and CDR2: DFQATT and SNEGSKA (reference sequence). The CDR3 is CSASRRGETQYF.

The chain's CDR3 is CSVEEGLAGEKAYEQYF. This chain connects TRBV29-1 to TRBJ2-7; TCRdb proposes TRBD2, but this gene call is untestable without DNA. CDR3 length equals 17 residues. From germline, CDR1 is SQVTM and CDR2 ANQGSEA.